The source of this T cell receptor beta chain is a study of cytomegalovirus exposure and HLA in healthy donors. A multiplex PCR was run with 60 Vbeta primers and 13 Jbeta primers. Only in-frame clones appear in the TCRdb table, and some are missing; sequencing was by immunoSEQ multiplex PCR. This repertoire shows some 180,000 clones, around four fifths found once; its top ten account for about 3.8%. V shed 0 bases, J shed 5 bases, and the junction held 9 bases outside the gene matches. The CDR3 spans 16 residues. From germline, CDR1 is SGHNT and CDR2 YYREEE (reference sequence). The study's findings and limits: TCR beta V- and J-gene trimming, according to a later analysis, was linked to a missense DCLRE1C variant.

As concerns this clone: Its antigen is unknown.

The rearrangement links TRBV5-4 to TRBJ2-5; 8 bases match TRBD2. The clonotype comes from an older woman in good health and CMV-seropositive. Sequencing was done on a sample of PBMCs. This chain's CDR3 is CASSLDGSGTTETQYF. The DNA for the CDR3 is TGTGCCAGCAGCTTGGATGGTAGCGGGACCACGGAGACCCAGTACTTC.